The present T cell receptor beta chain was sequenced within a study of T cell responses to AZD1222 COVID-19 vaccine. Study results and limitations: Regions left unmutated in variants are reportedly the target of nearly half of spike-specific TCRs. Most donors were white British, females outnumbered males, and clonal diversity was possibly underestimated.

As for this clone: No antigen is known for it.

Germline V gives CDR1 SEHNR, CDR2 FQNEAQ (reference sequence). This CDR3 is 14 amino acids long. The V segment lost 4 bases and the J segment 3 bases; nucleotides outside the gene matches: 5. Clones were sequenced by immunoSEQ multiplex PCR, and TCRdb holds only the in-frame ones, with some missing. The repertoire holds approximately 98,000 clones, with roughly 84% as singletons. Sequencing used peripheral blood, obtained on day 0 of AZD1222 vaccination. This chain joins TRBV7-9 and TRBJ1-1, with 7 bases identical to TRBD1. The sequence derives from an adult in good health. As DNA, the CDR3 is TGTGCCAGCAGCTCACAGGGGTTCCACACTGAAGCTTTCTTT. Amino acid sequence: CASSSQGFHTEAFF.